Below, 23 T cell receptor beta chains from the same sample are listed, as sequenced in a study of blood T cell repertoires in COVID-19. Sequencing was performed with immunoSEQ multiplex PCR; in TCRdb, only in-frame clones are kept and a portion is missing. The sample records roughly 150,000 clones, roughly 88% being singletons. Source material: PBMCs or T cells enriched from blood (not recorded which). The source of these receptors is a man in his sixties or seventies who had been exposed to COVID-19.

This chain connects TRBV28 to TRBJ2-2, with D perhaps TRBD1 (6 bases). The germline V gene has CDR1 MDHEN and CDR2 SYDVKM. V lost 2 bases, J lost 0 bases, and 10 bases lay in between. This CDR3 has 16 amino acids. CDR3 protein: CASSLMGAPNTGELFF. Here the CDR3 DNA reads TGTGCCAGCAGTTTAATGGGGGCACCGAACACCGGGGAGCTGTTTTTT.

This rearrangement joins TRBV28 to TRBJ1-2; 7 bases are shared with TRBD1. The germline V gene encodes CDR1 MDHEN and CDR2 SYDVKM. J was trimmed by 14 bases and V by 5 bases; bases with no gene match: 14. The CDR3 runs 13 residues. In DNA, the CDR3 is TGTGCCAGCAGTATCTCAGGGGGTTCTCCCCCTACCTTC. Translation: CASSISGGSPPTF.

As to this clone: A junction end diverges from the germline sequence, so it may reflect a read error. The chain uses TRBV6-1 and TRBJ1-2; TRBD1 matches at 8 bases. The germline V gene has CDR1 MNHNS and CDR2 SASEGT. The CDR3 length is 12 residues. The CDR3 DNA follows: TGTGCCAGCAGTGACGGACCTCGGGACAGGCCCTTC. Its protein is CASSDGPRDRPF.

As DNA, the CDR3 is TGTGCCAGTAGGCCGATCACAGGAGGGCAAATTGAAGCTTTCTTT. It encodes CASRPITGGQIEAFF. The chain recombines TRBV19 with TRBJ1-1; tentatively, D is TRBD1 (5 bases). V lost 6 bases, J lost 7 bases, and 21 bases lay in between. In germline, CDR1 is LNHDA, CDR2 SQIVND (reference sequence). This CDR3 is built from 15 residues.

The chain couples TRBV6-2 or TRBV6-3 to TRBJ2-5; D remains ambiguous. Trimming shortened V by 5 bases and J by 5 bases, and 9 bases separated the two germline ends. The CDR3 runs 12 residues. Germline CDR1 MNHEY, CDR2 SVGEGT. The CDR3 loop is CASSRGAETQYF. In DNA, the CDR3 is TGTGCCAGCAGTCGAGGTGCGGAGACCCAGTACTTC.

V and J are TRBV2 and TRBJ1-5; D is uncertain. V was clipped by 4 bases and J by 6 bases, with 13 bases between them. The CDR3 length is 14 residues. Germline assignment: CDR1 SNHLY and CDR2 FYNNEI. CDR3: CASSGGEMGQPQHF. The DNA of the CDR3 is TGTGCCAGCAGTGGCGGGGAGATGGGTCAGCCCCAGCATTTT.

This chain links TRBV5-5 with TRBJ2-1; no firm D call. Trimming shortened V by 4 bases and J by 0 bases, and 11 bases separated the two germline ends. Germline CDR1 and CDR2: SGHKS and YYEKEE (reference sequence). The CDR3 is 15 amino acids. The CDR3 coding sequence is TGTGCCAGCAGCCGCGTGTCGAGCTCCTACAATGAGCAGTTCTTC. It specifies CASSRVSSSYNEQFF.

The chain is built from TRBV10-3 and TRBJ2-1, with 7 bases fitting TRBD2. Germline V gene lookup returns CDR1 ENHRY and CDR2 SYGVKD. This CDR3 spans 18 amino acids. Trimming removed 3 bases from V and 2 bases from J; junction bases left unmatched: 13. The CDR3 reads CAISEGKDGEGAYNEQFF. The CDR3 region has the DNA TGTGCCATCAGTGAAGGGAAGGATGGGGAGGGAGCCTACAATGAGCAGTTCTTC.

The chain combines TRBV28 with TRBJ2-5; perhaps TRBD1 as D (6 bases). The CDR3 runs to 11 residues. Germline V gene data show CDR1 as MDHEN and CDR2 as SYDVKM. V lost 6 bases to trimming and J lost 5 bases, with 7 bases between them. The CDR3 DNA reads as TGTGCCAGCAGGGACAGCGAGACCCAGTACTTC. It encodes CASRDSETQYF.

The J gene is TRBJ2-1, the V gene TRBV9, with TRBD2 as a possible D gene (7 bases). The CDR3 is made up of 14 amino acids. The V gene's germline CDR1 is SGDLS and CDR2 YYNGEE. V dropped 4 bases and J dropped 9 bases, with 17 bases sitting between them. The CDR3, as DNA: TGTGCCAGCAGCCCTCGGGGAGGGGGGGGTGAGCAGTTCTTC. Amino acid sequence: CASSPRGGGGEQFF.

Only a few counts were recorded for this clone. The chain couples TRBV10-2 to TRBJ2-1, with TRBD1 identical over 7 bases. From germline, CDR1 is WSHSY and CDR2 SAAADI. The CDR3 extends over 14 amino acids. The V segment lost 7 bases and the J segment 4 bases; nucleotides outside the gene matches: 7. CDR3 bases: TGCGCCAGCAACGCAGGGGGTCGGTACAATGAGCAGTTCTTC. It translates to CASNAGGRYNEQFF.

The chain employs TRBV3-1 (or the pseudogene TRBV3-2) and TRBJ1-4, with TRBD1 matching 8 bases. CDR1 is LGHDT and CDR2 is YNNKEL in the germline V gene (reference sequence). This CDR3 has 14 amino acids. J gave up 4 bases and V 4 bases, and 2 bases lay outside the gene matches. The CDR3 coding sequence is TGTGCCAGCAGCCCTGGGACAGGTAATGAAAAACTGTTTTTT. Translation: CASSPGTGNEKLFF.

This chain connects TRBV5-4 to TRBJ2-2; 8 positions agree with TRBD1. The CDR3 is made up of 15 amino acids. CDR1 and CDR2 (germline): SGHNT, YYREEE (reference sequence). The J segment lost 6 bases and the V segment lost 5 bases, leaving 9 bases of the junction unmatched. CDR3 in DNA: TGTGCCAGCAGTACACAGGGGGTTGAGTCCGGGGAGCTGTTTTTT. Protein sequence: CASSTQGVESGELFF.

The chain couples TRBV12-3 or TRBV12-4 to TRBJ1-1; D might be TRBD1 (5 bases). V shed 6 bases and J shed 7 bases, with 15 bases lying between them. The length of the CDR3 is 13 residues. DNA of the CDR3: TGTGCCAGCAGCTGGGGCGGCGCCATTGAAGCTTTCTTT. Translation: CASSWGGAIEAFF.

This chain uses TRBV5-1 with TRBJ2-1; 9 nucleotides match TRBD2. J was trimmed by 2 bases and V by 0 bases; bases with no gene match: 6. The CDR3 totals 17 residues. CDR1 is SGHRS, CDR2 YFSETQ, per germline. This CDR3 reads CASSLELASGTYNEQFF. The CDR3 coding sequence is TGCGCCAGCAGCTTGGAATTGGCTAGCGGGACCTACAATGAGCAGTTCTTC.

The chain couples TRBV12-3 or TRBV12-4 to TRBJ2-7, with 7 bases fitting TRBD1. With V trimmed by 6 bases and J by 10 bases, 12 bases remained unmatched. This CDR3 contains 13 residues. As DNA, the CDR3 is TGTGCCAGCAGACTAAACAGGGGTACGAAACAGTACTTC. Its translation is CASRLNRGTKQYF.

The gene calls are TRBV5-1 and TRBJ2-1, with 7 bases aligning to TRBD1. V trimming: 0 bases; J trimming: 10 bases; junction bases outside the gene matches: 10. Per the germline V gene, CDR1 is SGHRS and CDR2 is YFSETQ. The CDR3 spans 15 residues. CDR3 bases: TGCGCCAGCAGCTTGGAGGGGGCAGGCCGACGGGAGCAGTTCTTC. This encodes CASSLEGAGRREQFF.

CDR3 amino acids: CASTSRSGGYSSPLHF. The CDR3 region has the DNA TGTGCCAGCACCTCCCGGTCAGGGGGTTACTCTTCACCCCTCCACTTT. V is TRBV7-2 and J is TRBJ1-6; 7 bases agree with TRBD1. The germline V gene has CDR1 SGHTA and CDR2 FQGNSA. With V trimmed by 7 bases and J by 9 bases, 15 bases remained unmatched. The CDR3 length is 16 residues.

This clone was seen more than once but under ten times. The CDR3 reads CAWSGGGRGEQYF. CDR3 in DNA: TGTGCCTGGAGTGGAGGGGGAAGGGGCGAGCAGTACTTC. The chain uses TRBV30 and TRBJ2-7; possible D gene TRBD1, 6 bases. The germline V gene has CDR1 GTSNPN and CDR2 SVGIG (reference sequence). The CDR3 covers 13 residues. V lost 1 base and J lost 6, with 13 bases in between.

The chain combines TRBV6-5 with TRBJ2-1, with 10 positions matching TRBD2. Germline trimming cut 0 bases from V and 3 bases from J; bases unmatched to any gene: 2. CDR1 and CDR2 (germline): MNHEY, SVGAGI. The CDR3 is made up of 16 amino acids. The DNA for the CDR3 is TGTGCCAGCAGTTACTCGGGACTAGCGAGCTACAATGAGCAGTTCTTC. Its protein is CASSYSGLASYNEQFF.

The chain links TRBV29-1 to TRBJ2-7; no clear D. Germline CDR1 is SQVTM and CDR2 is ANQGSEA. The CDR3 consists of 13 residues. V was trimmed by 4 bases and J by 0 bases, leaving 10 bases between them. CDR3 bases: TGCAGCGTTGTGCACGCGGTCTCCTACGAGCAGTACTTC. Encoded protein: CSVVHAVSYEQYF.

This clone was observed at least ten times. At one of its ends the junction is not consistent with the germline gene, which may arise from a read error. V usage is TRBV7-8 and J usage is TRBJ2-2; 10 bases agree with TRBD2. The CDR3 length is 15 residues. Germline V gene sequence: CDR1 SGHVS, CDR2 FQNEAQ. The CDR3 DNA follows: TGTGCCAGCAGCTTAACTAGCGGGAACATCGGGGAGCTGTTTTTT. Its translation is CASSLTSGNIGELFF.

The chain recombines TRBV2 with TRBJ2-1; 7 nucleotides agree with TRBD2. CDR3 length equals 12 residues. The V gene's germline CDR1 is SNHLY and CDR2 FYNNEI. The CDR3 DNA reads as TGTGCGGGCGGGAGAACCTACAATGAGCAGTTCTTC. Translation gives CAGGRTYNEQFF.